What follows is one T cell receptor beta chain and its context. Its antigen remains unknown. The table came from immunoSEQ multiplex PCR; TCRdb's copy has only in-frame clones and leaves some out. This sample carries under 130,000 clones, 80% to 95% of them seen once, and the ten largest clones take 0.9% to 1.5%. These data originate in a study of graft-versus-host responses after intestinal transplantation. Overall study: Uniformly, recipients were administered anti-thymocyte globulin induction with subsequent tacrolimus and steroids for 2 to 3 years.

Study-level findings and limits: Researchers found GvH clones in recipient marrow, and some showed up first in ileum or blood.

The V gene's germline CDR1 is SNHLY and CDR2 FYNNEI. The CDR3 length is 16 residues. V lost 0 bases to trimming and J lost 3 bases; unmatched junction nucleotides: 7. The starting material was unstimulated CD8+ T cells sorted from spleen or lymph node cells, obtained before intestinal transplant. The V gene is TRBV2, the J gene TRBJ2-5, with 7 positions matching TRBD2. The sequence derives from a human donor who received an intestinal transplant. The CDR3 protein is CASSEAPVGREETQYF. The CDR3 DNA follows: TGTGCCAGCAGTGAAGCGCCAGTTGGGAGGGAAGAGACCCAGTACTTC.